This T cell receptor beta chain was observed in a study of blood T cells in healthy people across ages. The sample, approximately 10 milliliters of peripheral blood, was drawn from each donor. With a J-beta primer mix and a sample-barcoded 5' primer, a second PCR ran about 6 to 11 cycles. TCRdb recomputed calls from the 5' RACE reads with MiXCR, one row per CDR3 protein. The data contain 1.5 million to 2 million distinct CDR3 sequences, 28% of them singletons. Comment on this clonotype: The antigen is not known. One junction end does not reproduce the germline sequence, and a read error may be involved.

Study outcomes and limitations: Strong correlation was found linking TCR beta diversity to naive T cell percentage. Age brought a roughly linear fall in TCR beta diversity measured per million T cells. Diversity figures based on one million T cells were deemed too low.

The clonotype originates from a woman in her twenties or thirties in good health. The sequencing sample was made of blood.

CDR3 region: CATSDLPTGTQDF. In nucleotides, the CDR3 is TGTGCCACCAGTGACCTTCCCACAGGTACGCAGGATTTT. This chain uses TRBV24-1 with TRBJ2-3; D is possibly TRBD1 (5 bases). Germline V gene sequence: CDR1 KGHDR, CDR2 SFDVKD. This CDR3 region has 13 residues.